These 29 T cell receptor beta chains share one sample of origin, sequenced in a study of T cell changes during pregnancy in multiple sclerosis. TCRdb keeps only in-frame clones here, not all; method: immunoSEQ multiplex PCR. The repertoire holds tens of thousands of clones, with about 92% as singletons. The sequencing here drew on peripheral blood, taken in the second trimester of pregnancy. The receptors shown here come from a female donor with multiple sclerosis, enrolled in a pregnancy study.

The rearrangement links TRBV11-3 to TRBJ2-7, with 8 positions matching TRBD1. Germline-derived CDR1 and CDR2 are SGHNT and YENEEA. The CDR3 is 14 amino acids. V lost 4 bases and J lost 7; bases outside the gene matches: 9. CDR3 loop: CASSSRTGQREQYF. The CDR3, as DNA: TGTGCCAGCAGCTCAAGGACAGGGCAACGGGAGCAGTACTTC.

The DNA for the CDR3 is TGTGCCAGCAGTCGTAAGCCATACTATGGCTACACCTTC. It yields the protein CASSRKPYYGYTF. V gene TRBV6-5 combines with J gene TRBJ1-2; no clear D gene. The CDR3 is made up of 13 amino acids. Germline CDR1 MNHEY, CDR2 SVGAGI. V was pared by 5 bases and J by 3 bases, with 10 bases between.

This chain links TRBV11-3 with TRBJ1-1; TRBD1 matches at 8 bases. CDR1 and CDR2 from the germline V gene are SGHNT and YENEEA. This CDR3 contains 15 residues. With V trimmed by 3 bases and J by 1 base, 4 bases remained unmatched. The CDR3, as DNA: TGTGCCAGCAGCTTGGGGACAGGACCGAACACTGAAGCTTTCTTT. Its protein is CASSLGTGPNTEAFF.

J is TRBJ2-3 and V is TRBV7-2; TRBD2 matches 13 bases. Germline loops: CDR1 SGHTA, CDR2 FQGNSA. CDR3 length: 17 amino acids. V shed 3 bases and J 1 base; nucleotides not matched to a gene: 4. The DNA for the CDR3 is TGTGCCAGCAGCTTTACAGGGACTAGCGGGGGCACAGATACGCAGTATTTT. Translation gives CASSFTGTSGGTDTQYF.

The chain combines TRBV4-3 with TRBJ2-3; the match to TRBD2 covers 8 bases. The ends lost 4 bases at V and 0 bases at J; junction bases unmatched: 3. The CDR3 has 15 residues. Per the germline V gene, CDR1 is LGHNA and CDR2 is YSLEER. The CDR3 sequence is CASSLAGSSTDTQYF. CDR3 in DNA: TGCGCCAGCAGCCTAGCGGGATCTAGCACAGATACGCAGTATTTT.

The rearrangement links TRBV19 to TRBJ1-2; D remains unclear. CDR3 length: 14 amino acids. Germline CDR1 reads LNHDA; CDR2 reads SQIVND (reference sequence). The ends were cut back, 6 bases at V and 7 bases at J, with 18 bases in the middle. CDR3 DNA: TGTGCCAGTAGCCCTTGGGGAGAAGCCCTTGGCTACACCTTC. It yields the protein CASSPWGEALGYTF.

This chain links TRBV27 with TRBJ2-7, with D unresolved. Trimming took 0 bases from V and 7 from J, leaving 16 bases between them. Per the germline V gene, CDR1 is MNHEY and CDR2 is SMNVEV (reference sequence). This CDR3 is 15 amino acids long. The CDR3 nucleotides are TGTGCCAGCAGTTTATCAATCCCCCCGGTCGGGGAGCAGTACTTC. Protein sequence: CASSLSIPPVGEQYF.

The chain uses TRBV4-3 and TRBJ1-1; a weak D match, TRBD1 (5 bases). The CDR3 consists of 14 residues. The ends were cut back, 0 bases at V and 9 bases at J, with 14 bases in the middle. CDR1 is LGHNA, CDR2 YSLEER, per germline. CDR3 DNA sequence: TGCGCCAGCAGCCAAGATATAGGGGTCCCCCAAGCTTTCTTT. The encoded protein is CASSQDIGVPQAFF.

Only one count was recorded for this clone. The V gene is TRBV5-1, the J gene TRBJ2-1; TRBD2 might be the D (6 bases). Trimming took off 0 bases at V and 4 bases at J, with 11 bases between the two ends. The length of the CDR3 is 15 residues. Germline loops: CDR1 SGHRS, CDR2 YFSETQ. CDR3 in amino acids: CASSLVAGLYNEQFF. CDR3 DNA sequence: TGCGCCAGCAGCTTGGTGGCGGGACTTTACAATGAGCAGTTCTTC.

The chain employs TRBV6-4 and TRBJ2-1; 7 bases are shared with TRBD1. The CDR3 runs 15 residues. After removal of 2 bases from V and 11 bases from J, the junction contained 12 bases not matched to a gene. CDR1 and CDR2 from the germline V gene are MRHNA and SNTAGT. This chain's CDR3 is CASSDGTVDTMKQFF. CDR3 coding DNA: TGTGCCAGCAGTGACGGGACAGTAGATACAATGAAGCAGTTCTTC.

The CDR3 reads CASTKGGANTGELFF. CDR3 in DNA: TGTGCCAGCACCAAGGGAGGGGCGAACACCGGGGAGCTGTTTTTT. The V and J genes are TRBV6-5 and TRBJ2-2, with TRBD2 matching 7 bases. The length of the CDR3 is 15 residues. V was pared by 7 bases and J by 0 bases, with 5 bases of the junction left unmatched. Germline values: CDR1 MNHEY, CDR2 SVGAGI.

The chain links TRBV2 to TRBJ1-5, with TRBD1 matching over 10 bases. CDR3 length: 16 amino acids. V shed 5 bases and J 2 bases; nucleotides not matched to a gene: 6. Germline CDR1 SNHLY, CDR2 FYNNEI. In DNA form, the CDR3 reads TGTGCCAGCAGTAGGGACAGGGGAAGTGGCAATCAGCCCCAGCATTTT. This gives the protein CASSRDRGSGNQPQHF.

This chain joins TRBV5-4 and TRBJ2-7; perhaps TRBD2 as D (5 bases). Trimming took off 4 bases at V and 4 bases at J, with 12 bases between the two ends. This CDR3 is 13 amino acids long. Germline V lookup: CDR1 SGHNT, CDR2 YYREEE (reference sequence). The CDR3 is CASSRLEGYEQYF. The CDR3 nucleotides read TGTGCCAGCAGCAGACTCGAGGGATACGAGCAGTACTTC.

V usage is TRBV19 and J usage is TRBJ1-1; 8 positions match TRBD1. Losses at the gene ends were 7 bases for V and 11 bases for J; bases not matched to a gene: 9. The CDR3 consists of 12 residues. Germline values: CDR1 LNHDA, CDR2 SQIVND (reference sequence). CDR3 residues: CASTREDRVAFF. The CDR3 DNA reads TGTGCCAGTACCCGAGAGGACAGGGTTGCTTTCTTT.

The chain links TRBV28 to TRBJ1-4; 8 positions match TRBD1. Trimming removed 6 bases from V and 8 bases from J; junction bases left unmatched: 11. The CDR3 totals 15 residues. Germline CDR1 reads MDHEN; CDR2 reads SYDVKM. CDR3 in amino acids: CASSSRTGRIEKLFF. CDR3 coding DNA: TGTGCCAGCAGCTCGCGGACAGGGAGGATCGAAAAACTGTTTTTT. Full variable domain (rest looked up from reference TRBV28 and TRBJ1-4): DVKVTQSSRYLVKRTGEKVFLECVQDMDHENMFWYRQDPGLGLRLIYFSYDVKMKEKGDIPEGYSVSREKKERFSLILESASTNQTSMYLCASSSRTGRIEKLFFGSGTQLSVL.

The chain has TRBV6-1 and TRBJ2-7; no definite D call. Trimming cost V 6 bases and J 3 bases, with 12 bases left between them. Germline values: CDR1 MNHNS, CDR2 SASEGT. This CDR3 comprises 13 residues. The CDR3: CASRLEIHYEQYF. The CDR3 DNA reads as TGTGCCAGCAGGTTGGAGATCCACTACGAGCAGTACTTC.

The chain couples TRBV6-1 to TRBJ2-7; D perhaps matches TRBD2 (6 bases). The CDR3 runs 10 residues. From germline, CDR1 is MNHNS and CDR2 SASEGT. The CDR3: CGSGLYEQYF. The CDR3 DNA follows: TGTGGAAGCGGGCTTTACGAGCAGTACTTC.

DNA of the CDR3: TGTGCCAGCAGCTTCATTTCCTACGAGCAGTACTTC. Translated: CASSFISYEQYF. The V gene is TRBV7-9, the J gene TRBJ2-7; D is unresolved. Trimming removed 3 bases from V and 1 base from J, with 4 bases in between. This CDR3 has 12 residues. CDR1 is SEHNR, CDR2 FQNEAQ, per germline (reference sequence).

The rearrangement joins TRBV28 to TRBJ1-2; D remains ambiguous. The V end lost 9 bases, the J end lost 6 bases, and 17 bases lay between the germline ends. CDR1 MDHEN and CDR2 SYDVKM come from the germline V gene. The CDR3 spans 13 residues. This chain's CDR3 is CASRGGAGDGYTF. Here the CDR3 DNA reads TGTGCCAGTCGCGGAGGCGCAGGCGATGGCTACACCTTC.

The V call is TRBV19, the J call TRBJ2-7; D is possibly TRBD1 (6 bases). This CDR3 is built from 12 residues. The V end was cut by 8 bases, the J end by 4 bases, with 12 bases between. Looked up from germline, CDR1 is LNHDA and CDR2 is SQIVND (reference sequence). CDR3 loop: CASSPRGYEQYF. As DNA, the CDR3 is TGTGCCAGTTCCCCGAGGGGGTACGAGCAGTACTTC.

The chain combines TRBV7-9 with TRBJ2-3; weak D call: TRBD2 (5 bases). Germline-derived CDR1 and CDR2 are SEHNR and FQNEAQ (reference sequence). CDR3 length equals 14 residues. The V gene lost 1 base and the J gene lost 4 bases, with 9 bases spanning the gap. The chain's CDR3 is CASSLGAGSDTQYF. For the CDR3, the DNA is TGTGCCAGCAGCTTAGGTGCGGGCTCAGATACGCAGTATTTT.

The chain is built from TRBV19 and TRBJ1-2, with D tentatively TRBD1 (6 bases). The germline V gene has CDR1 LNHDA and CDR2 SQIVND (reference sequence). The V end lost 6 bases, the J end lost 0 bases, and 8 bases lay between the germline ends. The CDR3 contains 13 residues. CDR3 sequence (DNA): TGTGCCAGTAGGACAGGAACTAACTATGGCTACACCTTC. Its translation is CASRTGTNYGYTF.

The V and J genes are TRBV9 and TRBJ1-4, with D uncertain. The CDR3 loop spans 14 amino acids. The V and J ends lost 6 bases and 3 bases respectively, with 12 bases between them. Germline CDR1 and CDR2: SGDLS and YYNGEE. For the CDR3, the DNA is TGTGCCAGCACCCCGGGTATACCTAATGAAAAACTGTTTTTT. Protein sequence: CASTPGIPNEKLFF. Supplemented by reference TRBV9 and TRBJ1-4, the full variable domain reads DSGVTQTPKHLITATGQRVTLRCSPRSGDLSVYWYQQSLDQGLQFLIQYYNGEERAKGNILERFSAQQFPDLHSELNLSSLELGDSALYFCASTPGIPNEKLFFGSGTQLSVL.

This clone was counted a few times. The rearrangement uses TRBV11-2 and TRBJ2-7, with D tentatively TRBD2 (5 bases). Germline CDR1 reads SGHAT; CDR2 reads FQNNGV. V gave up 5 bases and J gave up 6 bases, with 8 bases separating them. This CDR3 region has 11 residues. CDR3 protein: CASSPGGEQYF. The CDR3 coding sequence is TGTGCCAGCAGCCCAGGAGGCGAGCAGTACTTC.

The rearrangement uses TRBV28 and TRBJ1-2; 7 bases line up with TRBD1. This CDR3 has 14 amino acids. From germline, CDR1 is MDHEN and CDR2 SYDVKM. Trimming at V came to 8 bases and at J to 0 bases, leaving 6 bases not matched to a gene. CDR3 protein: CASQGQPTNYGYTF. The DNA for the CDR3 is TGTGCCAGCCAGGGACAGCCTACTAACTATGGCTACACCTTC.

The J gene is TRBJ2-2, the V gene TRBV7-2; 10 nucleotides align to TRBD2. Germline lookup yields CDR1 SGHTA and CDR2 FQGNSA. The J segment lost 4 bases and the V segment lost 6 bases, leaving 8 bases of the junction unmatched. This CDR3 has 16 residues. The CDR3 nucleotides are TGTGCCAGCAGGTCTCCTAGCGGGAGCAGCACCGGGGAGCTGTTTTTT. It codes for CASRSPSGSSTGELFF.

This chain links TRBV4-3 with TRBJ2-4, with a weak D call TRBD2 (5 bases). From germline, CDR1 is LGHNA and CDR2 YSLEER. V was clipped by 1 base and J by 9 bases, with 16 bases between them. The CDR3 sequence is 15 residues long. CDR3 DNA: TGCGCCAGCAGCCAAGCTCCTAGCAATGAGGCCATTCAGTACTTC. It specifies CASSQAPSNEAIQYF.

The gene calls are TRBV19 and TRBJ2-7; possible D gene TRBD2, 6 bases. Trimming cost V 3 bases and J 3 bases, with 18 bases left between them. The CDR3 sequence is 16 residues long. CDR1 is LNHDA and CDR2 is SQIVND in the germline V gene (reference sequence). In DNA, the CDR3 is TGTGCCAGTAGTATCGGGTTGGTAGGGGAGGTCTACGAGCAGTACTTC. Its protein product is CASSIGLVGEVYEQYF.

The V call is TRBV7-2, the J call TRBJ2-7; maybe TRBD2 (6 bases). V was pared by 4 bases and J by 5 bases, with 9 bases between. CDR1 is SGHTA, CDR2 FQGNSA, per germline. This CDR3 has 12 residues. This CDR3 reads CASSSSGHEQYF. The CDR3 DNA reads TGTGCCAGCAGCTCCAGCGGGCACGAGCAGTACTTC.